The 5 T cell receptor beta chains reported below all come from one sample, sequenced in a study of T cell repertoires in ileal Crohn's disease. Measured with immunoSEQ multiplex PCR; TCRdb has only the in-frame clones, and not every one. The sample contains some 14,000 clones, around 84% of which appear only once. The material sequenced was ileal tissue. The receptor set was obtained from an adult with Crohn's disease.

This clone has just one count. This chain connects TRBV19 to TRBJ2-1; a possible D gene is TRBD2 (6 bases). This CDR3 has 15 residues. Trimming removed 6 bases at V and 2 bases at J, with 14 bases between. Per germline, CDR1 LNHDA and CDR2 SQIVND (reference sequence). CDR3 sequence reads: CASSATAGPYNEQFF. CDR3 DNA sequence: TGTGCCAGTAGCGCTACCGCGGGACCCTACAATGAGCAGTTCTTC.

The rearrangement links TRBV29-1 to TRBJ1-2; D remains unclear. This CDR3 has 11 residues. The ends were cut back, 6 bases at V and 0 bases at J, with 5 bases in the middle. From germline, CDR1 is SQVTM and CDR2 ANQGSEA. The CDR3 DNA sequence: TGCAGCGTGGCAGCTAACTATGGCTACACCTTC. Translating it yields CSVAANYGYTF.

The CDR3 reads CSVRQNSNQPQHF. In nucleotides, the CDR3 is TGCAGCGTTCGTCAGAATAGCAATCAGCCCCAGCATTTT. The chain combines TRBV29-1 with TRBJ1-5; D remains ambiguous. Germline V gene lookup returns CDR1 SQVTM and CDR2 ANQGSEA. This CDR3 contains 13 residues. Deletions cut 5 bases from V and 0 bases from J, with 8 bases between. Full variable domain (remainder filled in from reference TRBV29-1 and TRBJ1-5): SAVISQKPSRDICQRGTSLTIQCQVDSQVTMMFWYRQQPGQSLTLIATANQGSEATYESGFVIDKFPISRPNLTFSTLTVSNMSPEDSSIYLCSVRQNSNQPQHFGDGTRLSIL.

The chain employs TRBV11-2 and TRBJ1-3, with D maybe TRBD1 (5 bases). The CDR3 contains 16 residues. V gave up 2 bases and J gave up 0 bases, with 11 bases separating them. The V gene's germline CDR1 is SGHAT and CDR2 FQNNGV. The CDR3 here is CASSLSDSRSGNTIYF. CDR3 sequence (DNA): TGTGCCAGCAGCTTAAGTGACAGCCGCTCTGGAAACACCATATATTTT.

In this sample, this clone turned up a few times. This chain links TRBV5-1 with TRBJ2-6, with D unclear. Germline CDR1 is SGHRS and CDR2 is YFSETQ. This CDR3 is 15 amino acids long. V gave up 2 bases and J gave up 2 bases, with 8 bases separating them. CDR3: CASSLEVTGANVLTF. Here the CDR3 DNA reads TGCGCCAGCAGCTTAGAGGTAACTGGGGCCAACGTCCTGACTTTC.